This is a list of T cell receptor beta chains from one sample in a study of T cells after yellow fever vaccination. MiXCR, run by TCRdb on the 5' RACE reads, gives a single entry per CDR3 protein. The sample contains 300,000 or so distinct CDR3 sequences, roughly 8.4% of which appear only once. Sequences were derived from PBMCs, sampled around 45 days after the first yellow fever vaccination. The receptors were sampled from a man between 18 and 29 years old who received the YFV17D yellow fever vaccine. Both conserved end residues are part of each CDR3. Fields, in order: clone size, D gene, J gene, V gene, CDR3 DNA, CDR3 protein. A D gene is named only where the DNA matches it firmly. Size tells how often a clone was seen (once, few, many) or the class of an expanded clone, and some rows leave it out.

few TRBD1 TRBJ1-2 TRBV4-3 TGCGCCAGCAGCCAAGATACCGGGACAGGGGCAGTTGTCGGCTATGGCTACACCTTC CASSQDTGTGAVVGYGYTF
few - TRBJ1-2 TRBV20-1 TGCAGTGCTAGATTTGTTCAGGGGTACTATGGCTACACCTTC CSARFVQGYYGYTF
- - TRBJ2-5 TRBV5-4 TGTGCCAGCAGCTTGGTGACAGATATCCAAGAGACCCAGTACTTC CASSLVTDIQETQYF
- - TRBJ1-6 TRBV6-1 TGTGCCAGCAGTAGTAACCCGGACTCCTATAATTCACCCCTCCACTTT CASSSNPDSYNSPLHF
- - TRBJ2-2 TRBV7-8 TGTGCCAGCAGCTTTGTAGCATCCGCGAACACCGGGGAGCTGTTTTTT CASSFVASANTGELFF
few TRBD1 TRBJ1-1 TRBV7-2 TGTGCCAGCAGCGAACAGGGGGCGATTGGAGCTTTCTTT CASSEQGAIGAFF
- - TRBJ1-4 TRBV12-3/TRBV12-4 TGTGCCAGCTCCCAAGGGTGGCCTAATGAAAAACTGTTTTTT CASSQGWPNEKLFF
few TRBD1 TRBJ1-1 TRBV24-1 TGTGCCACCAAGGGGGCCCTGGAGACTGAAGCTTTCTTT CATKGALETEAFF
many - TRBJ1-4 TRBV7-2 TGTGCCAGCAGACAAGCGGGGTTTCAGGAACTGTTTTTT CASRQAGFQELFF
- TRBD1 TRBJ2-7 TRBV12-3/TRBV12-4 TGTGCCAGCAGGAAACAGGGGGAACACGAGCAGTACTTC CASRKQGEHEQYF
many - TRBJ1-2 TRBV7-9 TGTGCCAGCAGCTTAGCCGGGGGCGGCTACACCTTC CASSLAGGGYTF
- TRBD1 TRBJ1-3 TRBV7-6 TGTGCCAGCAGCAAGGGACAGGGGGGTCCGGGGAACACCATATATTTT CASSKGQGGPGNTIYF
few - TRBJ2-1 TRBV5-1 TGCGCCAGCAGCTTGGCGGTTAGCGAATACAATGAGCAGTTCTTC CASSLAVSEYNEQFF
- TRBD1 TRBJ2-5 TRBV20-1 TGCAGTGTCCCTAGACAGGGCTTGGGGACCCAGTACTTC CSVPRQGLGTQYF
few TRBD1 TRBJ1-2 TRBV5-1 TGCGCCAGCAGCCTGGGACAGGGGCCTTTCGAAGGCTACACCTTC CASSLGQGPFEGYTF
- - TRBJ1-5 TRBV6-1 TGTGCCAGCAGCCCCAATTCGGGGAGTCACAATCAGCCCCAGCATTTT CASSPNSGSHNQPQHF
few TRBD1 TRBJ2-2 TRBV7-3 TGTGCCAGCAGCTTAACGAGGAACCCGGGACAGGGTCTGTTTTTT CASSLTRNPGQGLFF
few - TRBJ2-5 TRBV11-2 TGTGCCAGCAGCTTAGATCAGGCGGGACCGGGGTACTTC CASSLDQAGPGYF
few TRBD2 TRBJ2-1 TRBV2 TGTGCCAGCAGCGCCGCTTTCGGGCGGGGGGCCTACAATGAGCAGTTCTTC CASSAAFGRGAYNEQFF
few - TRBJ1-5 TRBV9 TGTGCCAGCAGTCCTCCTCCCTGGGAGGGCAATCAGCCCCAGCATTTT CASSPPPWEGNQPQHF
- - TRBJ2-3 TRBV18 TGTGCCAGCTCGCAATCGCCCAGGGCGGATACGCAGTATTTT CASSQSPRADTQYF
- TRBD2 TRBJ2-5 TRBV4-2 TGTGCCAGCAGCCCCTTGAAGGCGGGACTAGATCTAGCAGAGACCCAGTACTTC CASSPLKAGLDLAETQYF
few - TRBJ2-5 TRBV15 TGTGCCACCAGCTGGCAGTCCTACCAAGAGACCCAGTACTTC CATSWQSYQETQYF
few - TRBJ1-6 TRBV19 TGTGCCAGTAGTAAAAGGATTTGGGAAAATTCACCCCTCCACTTT CASSKRIWENSPLHF
few - TRBJ1-3 TRBV11-2 TGTGCCAGCAGCTTAGATCGTGGGGGCGACACCATATATTTT CASSLDRGGDTIYF
few - TRBJ2-7 TRBV5-1 TGCGCCAGCAGCTTGGTGTTAGGTGACTACGAGCAGTACTTC CASSLVLGDYEQYF
- - TRBJ2-2 TRBV5-1 TGCGCCAGCAGCTTGTCCGTCCAGAACACCGGGGAGCTGTTTTTT CASSLSVQNTGELFF
few - TRBJ2-5 TRBV11-1 TGTGCCAGCACCACCTTGGAAATGGGACAAGAGACCCAGTACTTC CASTTLEMGQETQYF
- - TRBJ1-4 TRBV9 TGTGCCAGCAGCGTATCCCCTAGGGATGAAAAACTGTTTTTT CASSVSPRDEKLFF
- TRBD2 TRBJ2-1 TRBV20-1 TGCAGTGCAATCGGGGGGGGGCCCTACAATGAGCAGTTCTTC CSAIGGGPYNEQFF
few - TRBJ2-1 TRBV5-1 TGCGCCAGCGGGGCGGTCAATGAGCAGTTCTTC CASGAVNEQFF
- - TRBJ2-2 TRBV2 TGTGCCAGCATAAACCCAACCGGGGAGCTGTTTTTT CASINPTGELFF
- TRBD2 TRBJ2-2 TRBV27 TGTGCCAGCAGTAGACTAGCGGGGCCCGTCGGGGAGCTGTTTTTT CASSRLAGPVGELFF
few - TRBJ2-3 TRBV10-3 TGTGCCATCAGGGGGTCGGAAGATACGCAGTATTTT CAIRGSEDTQYF
few - TRBJ2-2 TRBV4-3 TGCGCCAGCAGCCAGAGGGCGCAGTCTCATAACACCGGGGAGCTGTTTTTT CASSQRAQSHNTGELFF
- - TRBJ1-5 TRBV18 TGTGCCAGCTCACCATCGGGACACCCAAATCAGCCCCAGCATTTT CASSPSGHPNQPQHF
few TRBD1 TRBJ2-1 TRBV19 TGTGCCAGTAGTATGGACAGGGCCAATGAGCAGTTCTTC CASSMDRANEQFF
few - TRBJ1-1 TRBV5-1 TGCGCCAGCAGCTTGACTCCGGGAGGGGTGACTGAAGCTTTCTTT CASSLTPGGVTEAFF
few - TRBJ2-3 TRBV20-1 TGCAGTGCTAATCCAGGCTCTTCGAGCACAGATACGCAGTATTTT CSANPGSSSTDTQYF
- TRBD2 TRBJ2-1 TRBV20-1 TGCAGTGCTACCACTAGCGGGGGGTCAGGAGAGCAGTTCTTC CSATTSGGSGEQFF
- - TRBJ1-5 TRBV7-6 TGTGCCAGCAGCACCGGGGACGGACACAATCAGCCCCAGCATTTT CASSTGDGHNQPQHF
few - TRBJ1-1 TRBV6-5 TGTGCCAGCAGTTACTCGATTGAGTCGAACACTGAAGCTTTCTTT CASSYSIESNTEAFF
- TRBD1 TRBJ1-5 TRBV20-1 TGCAGTGCATTTGGGACAGCCAATCAGCCCCAGCATTTT CSAFGTANQPQHF
- TRBD2 TRBJ2-3 TRBV29-1 TGCAGCGTTGTTGCAGCGGGGGCTGCAGATACGCAGTATTTT CSVVAAGAADTQYF
- - TRBJ2-3 TRBV7-9 TGTGCCAGCAGCTCTAACGCAGCGGCAATGGATACGCAGTATTTT CASSSNAAAMDTQYF
- - TRBJ2-4 TRBV20-1 TGCAGTGCTAGAGACGAGAAGAACATTCAGTACTTC CSARDEKNIQYF
- - TRBJ1-2 TRBV7-2 TGTGCCAGCAGCTTACGGGGGCAGCACTATGGCTACACCTTC CASSLRGQHYGYTF
- TRBD1 TRBJ1-1 TRBV12-3/TRBV12-4 TGTGCCAGCAGTCTGACAGGGGGGAGTGGCACTGAAGCTTTCTTT CASSLTGGSGTEAFF
few - TRBJ2-5 TRBV28 TGTGCCAGCAACTTCCAAGCCCGAGAGACCCAGTACTTC CASNFQARETQYF
few - TRBJ2-7 TRBV5-4 TGTGCCAGCAGCTTGGAGAGGGAGCAGTACTTC CASSLEREQYF
few - TRBJ1-5 TRBV30 TGTGCCTGGAGCGAGTCGGAGGTCCAGCATTTT CAWSESEVQHF
- TRBD2 TRBJ2-3 TRBV7-8 TGTGCCAGCAGCTTAGGGGCAGCTAGCGGGGGTTCAGATACGCAGTATTTT CASSLGAASGGSDTQYF
- TRBD1 TRBJ1-5 TRBV18 TGTGCCAGTTGGACAGGGGGACGGAACCAGCCCCAGCATTTT CASWTGGRNQPQHF